This TCR beta chain was sequenced for a study of cytomegalovirus exposure and HLA in healthy donors. This CDR3 has 15 residues. Trimming removed 6 bases from V and 5 bases from J; junction bases left unmatched: 14. Looked up from germline, CDR1 is SGHRS and CDR2 is YFSETQ. Sequencing used immunoSEQ multiplex PCR; TCRdb keeps in-frame clones, though not all of them. Of nearly 200,000 clones listed, 75% to 85% were seen once; the top ten hold over 10%. Study-wide results and limits: CMV antigen specificity of a few CMV-associated chains was confirmed in vitro. Researchers counted roughly 150 TCR beta chains as cytomegalovirus-associated. Clusters of TCRs from the first cohort tended to co-occur in the approximately 120 validation repertoires (as a later analysis found). Accounts indicate the classifier identified cytomegalovirus status with strong specificity and sensitivity.

Concerning this clone: No antigen is known for it.

The receptor comes from a woman aged 25 to 39 in good health and CMV-seropositive. The sequenced sample was PBMCs. The chain carries TRBV5-1 and TRBJ2-7; 7 bases match TRBD2. The CDR3 reads CASTQRGLPSHEQYF. Here the CDR3 DNA reads TGCGCCAGCACCCAACGGGGACTACCTAGCCACGAGCAGTACTTC.